Presented here are 30 T cell receptor beta chains from one specimen sequenced in a study of blood T cell repertoires in COVID-19. Produced via immunoSEQ multiplex PCR; TCRdb's table is partial and in-frame only. Of tens of thousands of clones listed, about 77% were seen once; the top ten hold over 25%. The sample taken for sequencing was peripheral blood. The origin of the receptors is a woman in her 70s with acute or convalescent COVID-19.

V and J are TRBV7-2 and TRBJ1-6; D call uncertain. V was clipped by 5 bases and J by 8 bases, with 4 bases between them. The germline gives CDR1 SGHTA, CDR2 FQGNSA. The CDR3 consists of 11 residues. Here the CDR3 reads CASSLDSPLHF. The CDR3 nucleotides are TGTGCCAGCAGCCTTGATTCACCCCTCCACTTT.

The chain uses TRBV18 and TRBJ2-1; TRBD2 matches 9 bases. CDR1 and CDR2 from the germline V gene are KGHSH and LQKENI. J was trimmed by 5 bases and V by 1 base; bases with no gene match: 0. The CDR3 is 14 residues long. The CDR3 DNA reads TGTGCCAGCTCACCACTAGCGGGAGACAATGAGCAGTTCTTC. Protein product: CASSPLAGDNEQFF.

V and J are TRBV24-1 and TRBJ1-5, with TRBD1 matching over 7 bases. Germline loops: CDR1 KGHDR, CDR2 SFDVKD. Trimming took 5 bases from V and 5 from J; bases not matched to a gene: 5. The CDR3 consists of 14 residues. CDR3 nucleotides: TGTGCCACCAGTGTGACAGGGACGGATCAGCCCCAGCATTTT. This encodes CATSVTGTDQPQHF.

V usage is TRBV10-3 and J usage is TRBJ1-2; 7 bases are a match to TRBD1. Germline V gene data show CDR1 as ENHRY and CDR2 as SYGVKD. V lost 0 bases, J lost 8 bases, and 3 bases stayed unmatched. The CDR3 is 13 amino acids. Written as DNA, the CDR3 is TGTGCCATCAGTGAGTCAAAGGGGGCCGGCTACACCTTC. Protein product: CAISESKGAGYTF.

This clone came up a few times. The rearrangement uses TRBV18 and TRBJ2-1; 14 bases map to TRBD2. Germline loops: CDR1 KGHSH, CDR2 LQKENI. The J segment lost 2 bases and the V segment lost 2 bases, leaving 11 bases of the junction unmatched. The CDR3 runs to 20 residues. The DNA of the CDR3 is TGTGCCAGCTCACCATCTAGGACTAGCGGGGGGCCCAGTACCTACAATGAGCAGTTCTTC. It encodes CASSPSRTSGGPSTYNEQFF.

The chain joins TRBV28 to TRBJ1-3, with D unresolved. The CDR3 has 16 residues. Looked up from germline, CDR1 is MDHEN and CDR2 is SYDVKM. V shed 5 bases and J shed 0 bases, with 14 bases lying between them. DNA for the CDR3: TGTGCCAGCAGTGGACTCTCGTACACCTCTGGAAACACCATATATTTT. As protein: CASSGLSYTSGNTIYF.

In its sample, this clone was seen once. The CDR3: CASSLVRETQYF. CDR3 coding DNA: TGTGCCAGCAGCTTAGTCAGGGAGACCCAGTACTTC. This sequence joins TRBV11-2 and TRBJ2-5; D remains unclear. The CDR3 loop spans 12 amino acids. V was clipped by 1 base and J by 5 bases, with 5 bases between them. Looked up from germline, CDR1 is SGHAT and CDR2 is FQNNGV.

The rearrangement uses TRBV10-3 and TRBJ2-1; possibly TRBD2 for D (6 bases). Trimming stripped 3 bases from V and 2 bases from J, with 20 bases between. Germline CDR1 reads ENHRY; CDR2 reads SYGVKD. This CDR3 has 18 amino acids. The CDR3 is CAISDPRDSRGTYNEQFF. The CDR3 nucleotides read TGTGCCATCAGTGATCCCCGGGACTCCCGGGGGACCTACAATGAGCAGTTCTTC.

The chain has TRBV7-2 and TRBJ1-2, with 8 bases identical to TRBD1. Trimming at V came to 2 bases and at J to 4 bases, leaving 6 bases not matched to a gene. The CDR3 runs 15 residues. Germline lookup yields CDR1 SGHTA and CDR2 FQGNSA. CDR3: CASSLRQGATYGYTF. The CDR3 coding sequence is TGTGCCAGCAGCTTAAGGCAGGGGGCGACCTATGGCTACACCTTC.

The chain carries TRBV4-3 and TRBJ1-1, with a tentative D call TRBD1 (5 bases). The CDR3 extends over 14 amino acids. V lost 1 base, J lost 2 bases, and 8 bases lay in between. The V gene's germline CDR1 is LGHNA and CDR2 YSLEER. CDR3 loop: CASSQGRTNTEAFF. In nucleotides, the CDR3 is TGCGCCAGCAGCCAAGGTCGGACAAACACTGAAGCTTTCTTT.

The V and J genes are TRBV19 and TRBJ2-1, with TRBD2 identical over 11 bases. Germline trimming cut 5 bases from V and 10 bases from J; bases unmatched to any gene: 13. The V gene's germline CDR1 is LNHDA and CDR2 SQIVND (reference sequence). The length of the CDR3 is 16 residues. CDR3 bases: TGTGCCAGTAGTCATTCCTCTTTAGCGGGAGGGAGGGAGCAGTTCTTC. This codes for CASSHSSLAGGREQFF.

The chain couples TRBV3-1 (or the pseudogene TRBV3-2) to TRBJ1-1; D unresolved. The CDR3 consists of 15 residues. V was clipped by 8 bases and J by 1 base, with 17 bases between them. Germline V gives CDR1 LGHDT, CDR2 YNNKEL (reference sequence). The CDR3, as DNA: TGTGCCAGCCAGAGGACTCCGACACAGAACACTGAAGCTTTCTTT. It encodes CASQRTPTQNTEAFF.

The chain combines TRBV28 with TRBJ2-7; 11 bases match TRBD1. CDR3 length: 15 amino acids. V gave up 5 bases and J gave up 9 bases; unmatched junction bases: 12. The V gene's germline CDR1 is MDHEN and CDR2 SYDVKM. The CDR3 region has the DNA TGTGCCAGCAGTACCTTCTGGACAGGGGGCTCGGGGCAGTACTTC. Translating it yields CASSTFWTGGSGQYF.

V and J are TRBV11-1 and TRBJ2-5; D is possibly TRBD1 (6 bases). The V gene lost 2 bases and the J gene lost 1 base, with 14 bases spanning the gap. The germline gives CDR1 SGHAT, CDR2 FQDESV (reference sequence). The CDR3 has 16 amino acids. The DNA of the CDR3 is TGTGCCAGCAGCTTATCGGGGCGAGGGGGCCAAGAGACCCAGTACTTC. Its translation: CASSLSGRGGQETQYF.

The chain couples TRBV7-8 to TRBJ2-7; 9 bases line up with TRBD1. The CDR3 contains 14 residues. Unmatched junction bases numbered 7, after V lost 6 bases and J lost 4 bases. CDR1 SGHVS and CDR2 FQNEAQ come from the germline V gene. For the CDR3, the DNA is TGTGCCAGCAGGCCTCGACAGGGGGAGTACGAGCAGTACTTC. Its protein is CASRPRQGEYEQYF.

The V and J genes are TRBV11-3 and TRBJ2-5; D perhaps matches TRBD1 (6 bases). Germline CDR1 and CDR2: SGHNT and YENEEA. The CDR3 runs 14 residues. Trimming removed 4 bases from V and 5 bases from J, with 14 bases in between. The CDR3 is CASSSGDNWETQYF. DNA of the CDR3: TGTGCCAGCAGCTCTGGGGACAATTGGGAGACCCAGTACTTC.

The rearrangement uses TRBV5-1 and TRBJ2-1; 10 bases line up with TRBD2. CDR1 SGHRS and CDR2 YFSETQ come from the germline V gene. The CDR3 contains 15 residues. The J segment lost 8 bases and the V segment lost 3 bases, leaving 8 bases of the junction unmatched. In DNA form, the CDR3 reads TGCGCCAGCAGCTGGGGCGGGCTAGCGGGAGATGAGCAGTTCTTC. Residues: CASSWGGLAGDEQFF.

This chain links TRBV28 with TRBJ1-4; the D is unclear. The CDR3 has 14 residues. Per the germline V gene, CDR1 is MDHEN and CDR2 is SYDVKM. The ends were cut back, 3 bases at V and 10 bases at J, with 15 bases in the middle. CDR3 sequence: CASSFEAIVGKLFF. CDR3 bases: TGTGCCAGCAGTTTCGAGGCTATTGTGGGAAAACTGTTTTTT.

The chain couples TRBV5-4 to TRBJ2-3, with D unresolved. The CDR3 covers 14 residues. V gave up 2 bases and J gave up 1 base, with 8 bases separating them. Germline V lookup: CDR1 SGHNT, CDR2 YYREEE (reference sequence). The CDR3 coding sequence is TGTGCCAGCAGCTTCGGGTTGGGCACAGATACGCAGTATTTT. Residues: CASSFGLGTDTQYF.

This chain connects TRBV15 to TRBJ1-1; unclear D gene. CDR3 size: 12 residues. The germline gives CDR1 LNHNV, CDR2 YYDKDF (reference sequence). Trimming removed 3 bases at V and 7 bases at J, with 9 bases between. The CDR3: CATSSFGGEAFF. CDR3 DNA: TGTGCCACCAGCAGTTTCGGTGGTGAAGCTTTCTTT.

V usage is TRBV29-1 and J usage is TRBJ1-1, with D possibly being TRBD1 (6 bases). CDR1 and CDR2 (germline): SQVTM, ANQGSEA. The CDR3 runs 10 residues. V dropped 6 bases and J dropped 8 bases, with 10 bases sitting between them. In DNA, the CDR3 is TGCAGCGTGCTCGACAGGGAAGCTTTCTTT. Translation: CSVLDREAFF. Looking up the rest from reference TRBV29-1 and TRBJ1-1 gives the full variable domain: SAVISQKPSRDICQRGTSLTIQCQVDSQVTMMFWYRQQPGQSLTLIATANQGSEATYESGFVIDKFPISRPNLTFSTLTVSNMSPEDSSIYLCSVLDREAFFGQGTRLTVV.

This chain links TRBV28 with TRBJ1-6; D gene ambiguous. Germline V CDR1 and CDR2: MDHEN, SYDVKM. The CDR3 is 14 residues long. V gave up 5 bases and J gave up 5 bases, with 10 bases separating them. The CDR3 DNA reads as TGTGCCAGCAGTCCGAAGCTGGATAATTCACCCCTCCACTTT. Translating it yields CASSPKLDNSPLHF.

This clone has only a few counts. V usage is TRBV5-8 and J usage is TRBJ1-2, with TRBD1 identical over 7 bases. The V gene end was trimmed by 8 bases and the J gene end by 1 base; junction bases not matched to a gene: 5. The CDR3 runs 13 residues. CDR1 and CDR2 (germline): SGHTS, YDEGEE. The CDR3 DNA follows: TGTGCCAGTAGGGACAGATATAACTATGGCTACACCTTC. Translated: CASRDRYNYGYTF.

The V gene is TRBV28, the J gene TRBJ2-1; no clear D gene. V was trimmed by 2 bases and J by 13 bases, leaving 9 bases between them. Germline assignment: CDR1 MDHEN and CDR2 SYDVKM. The CDR3 loop spans 11 amino acids. CDR3 nucleotides: TGTGCCAGCAGTTTAACTCGGTACCAGTTCTTC. Translated, it gives CASSLTRYQFF. The whole variable domain, filled in from reference TRBV28 and TRBJ2-1, reads DVKVTQSSRYLVKRTGEKVFLECVQDMDHENMFWYRQDPGLGLRLIYFSYDVKMKEKGDIPEGYSVSREKKERFSLILESASTNQTSMYLCASSLTRYQFFGPGTRLTVL.

The gene calls are TRBV5-4 and TRBJ2-3; D unclear. The CDR3 covers 14 residues. The germline CDR1 and CDR2 sequences are SGHNT and YYREEE (reference sequence). Trimming pared 0 bases from V and 0 bases from J, leaving 5 bases between. In DNA, the CDR3 is TGTGCCAGCAGCTTGGCCCCTAGCACAGATACGCAGTATTTT. Its protein is CASSLAPSTDTQYF.

This sequence joins TRBV29-1 and TRBJ1-1; D uncertain. Germline CDR1 SQVTM, CDR2 ANQGSEA. V lost 2 bases and J lost 11, with 12 bases in between. The CDR3 totals 11 residues. CDR3 nucleotide sequence: TGCAGCGTTGAAAGTGGCGGGTCGGCTTTCTTT. Protein sequence: CSVESGGSAFF.

The DNA of the CDR3 is TGTGCCAGCAGCGCGACAGGGGGCTTGGAGACCCAGTACTTC. Its translation is CASSATGGLETQYF. The chain employs TRBV9 and TRBJ2-5; 10 bases are a match to TRBD1. Germline CDR1 is SGDLS and CDR2 is YYNGEE. Trimming removed 3 bases from V and 5 bases from J; junction bases left unmatched: 4. The CDR3 spans 14 residues. Drawing the rest from reference TRBV9 and TRBJ2-5, the complete variable domain is DSGVTQTPKHLITATGQRVTLRCSPRSGDLSVYWYQQSLDQGLQFLIQYYNGEERAKGNILERFSAQQFPDLHSELNLSSLELGDSALYFCASSATGGLETQYFGPGTRLLVL.

The rearrangement joins TRBV24-1 to TRBJ2-5; TRBD2 agrees at 12 bases. The CDR3 is 17 residues long. CDR1 and CDR2 from the germline V gene are KGHDR and SFDVKD. With 4 bases clipped from V and 5 bases from J, the junction kept 10 bases outside the gene matches. CDR3 residues: CATSDPGTSGGWETQYF. The DNA for the CDR3 is TGTGCCACCAGTGACCCTGGCACTAGCGGGGGGTGGGAGACCCAGTACTTC.

This CDR3 reads CASSLPPGQGGQETQYF. CDR3 nucleotides: TGTGCCAGCAGCTTACCCCCGGGACAGGGGGGGCAAGAGACCCAGTACTTC. The chain uses TRBV5-6 and TRBJ2-5, with 11 nucleotides matching TRBD1. The germline V gene encodes CDR1 SGHDT and CDR2 YYEEEE. This CDR3 has 17 amino acids. V shed 2 bases and J 2 bases; nucleotides not matched to a gene: 8.

The chain links TRBV10-2 to TRBJ1-6; a possible D gene is TRBD1 (6 bases). Trimming took 0 bases from V and 8 from J, leaving 14 bases between them. This CDR3 is 16 amino acids long. Germline loops: CDR1 WSHSY, CDR2 SAAADI. Here the CDR3 reads CASSESPQGIDSPLHF. CDR3 nucleotides: TGCGCCAGCAGTGAGTCCCCACAGGGTATCGATTCACCCCTCCACTTT.